The 15 T cell receptor beta chains given below trace back to one sample, sequenced in a study of blood T cell repertoires in COVID-19. The table came from immunoSEQ multiplex PCR; TCRdb's copy has only in-frame clones and leaves some out. Among roughly 120,000 clones listed, 82% were seen once. Sequenced material: peripheral blood. These receptor sequences come from a man in his sixties or seventies with acute or convalescent COVID-19.

This clone was seen a few times. The CDR3 bases are TGTGCCAGCAGCTTGGTCGGGAACACCGGGGAGCTGTTTTTT. Residues: CASSLVGNTGELFF. V usage is TRBV5-4 and J usage is TRBJ2-2; no clear D. CDR1 and CDR2 (germline): SGHNT, YYREEE (reference sequence). The V gene lost 0 bases and the J gene lost 1 base, with 4 bases spanning the gap. This CDR3 has 14 amino acids.

The chain recombines TRBV24-1 with TRBJ1-5; no definite D call. The CDR3 totals 14 residues. Trimming took off 4 bases at V and 6 bases at J, with 12 bases between the two ends. Germline lookup yields CDR1 KGHDR and CDR2 SFDVKD. CDR3 in amino acids: CATSDGSDTQPQHF. In nucleotides, the CDR3 is TGTGCCACCAGTGACGGGTCGGATACTCAGCCCCAGCATTTT.

As concerns this clone: A junction boundary mismatches the germline segment, possibly from a read error. This chain uses TRBV28 with TRBJ1-3; tentative D call: TRBD1 (6 bases). The V gene's germline CDR1 is MDHEN and CDR2 SYDVKM. The length of the CDR3 is 15 residues. The CDR3 reads CASNPGGADGSTIYF. CDR3 bases: TGTGCCAGCAACCCGGGGGGGGCAGATGGAAGCACCATATATTTT. The entire variable domain, with the rest obtained from reference TRBV28 and TRBJ1-3, is as follows: DVKVTQSSRYLVKRTGEKVFLECVQDMDHENMFWYRQDPGLGLRLIYFSYDVKMKEKGDIPEGYSVSREKKERFSLILESASTNQTSMYLCASNPGGADGSTIYFGEGSWLTVV.

On this clone: Germline and junction disagree at one end, which may indicate a read error. V and J are TRBV11-2 and TRBJ2-2; a weak D match, TRBD1 (5 bases). CDR3 length equals 17 residues. CDR1 and CDR2 from the germline V gene are SGHAT and FQNNGV. The CDR3 is CASTLVLRAGFSGELFF. CDR3 nucleotides: TGTGCCAGCACCTTAGTCCTTAGGGCAGGGTTTTCCGGGGAGCTGTTTTTT.

The chain carries TRBV4-1 and TRBJ2-2, with 9 bases fitting TRBD1. This CDR3 has 15 residues. Trimming took 7 bases from V and 2 from J; bases not matched to a gene: 5. Germline V lookup: CDR1 MGHRA, CDR2 YSYEKL. The CDR3 coding sequence is TGCGCCAGCAAACCGGGACAGGGTAACACCGGGGAGCTGTTTTTT. Its protein product is CASKPGQGNTGELFF.

The chain carries TRBV9 and TRBJ2-1, with TRBD1 matching over 8 bases. This CDR3 spans 15 amino acids. V lost 4 bases and J lost 8; bases outside the gene matches: 11. Germline V gene data show CDR1 as SGDLS and CDR2 as YYNGEE. CDR3 coding DNA: TGTGCCAGCAGCCCCCGGGGGCAGGGGGCCGATGAGCAGTTCTTC. Translation: CASSPRGQGADEQFF.

This clone was seen more than once but under ten times. The rearrangement joins TRBV28 to TRBJ1-5; D might be TRBD1 (6 bases). Germline loops: CDR1 MDHEN, CDR2 SYDVKM. V lost 1 base and J lost 3, with 10 bases in between. The CDR3 runs 15 residues. CDR3 coding DNA: TGTGCCAGCAGTTTATCCGACAGGCTCAATCAGCCCCAGCATTTT. This gives the protein CASSLSDRLNQPQHF. Together with reference TRBV28 and TRBJ1-5, the CDR3 gives the full variable domain: DVKVTQSSRYLVKRTGEKVFLECVQDMDHENMFWYRQDPGLGLRLIYFSYDVKMKEKGDIPEGYSVSREKKERFSLILESASTNQTSMYLCASSLSDRLNQPQHFGDGTRLSIL.

The chain carries TRBV6-2 or TRBV6-3 and TRBJ2-3, with TRBD2 as a possible D gene (7 bases). The CDR3 sequence is 15 residues long. CDR1 and CDR2 (germline): MNHEY, SVGEGT. Trimming pared 8 bases from V and 1 base from J, leaving 16 bases between. The CDR3 sequence is CASRPRGAGTDTQYF. In DNA, the CDR3 is TGTGCCAGCCGCCCTCGGGGGGCGGGCACAGATACGCAGTATTTT.

This chain joins TRBV5-1 and TRBJ1-1, with 7 nucleotides matching TRBD1. CDR3 length: 13 amino acids. Per the germline V gene, CDR1 is SGHRS and CDR2 is YFSETQ. The ends lost 6 bases at V and 5 bases at J; junction bases unmatched: 7. CDR3 sequence reads: CASTYRGGTEAFF. Written as DNA, the CDR3 is TGCGCCAGCACCTACAGGGGCGGTACTGAAGCTTTCTTT. Filled out from reference TRBV5-1 and TRBJ1-1, the complete variable domain reads KAGVTQTPRYLIKTRGQQVTLSCSPISGHRSVSWYQQTPGQGLQFLFEYFSETQRNKGNFPGRFSGRQFSNSRSEMNVSTLELGDSALYLCASTYRGGTEAFFGQGTRLTVV.

This rearrangement joins TRBV9 to TRBJ2-1, with no clear D. The length of the CDR3 is 14 residues. Germline-derived CDR1 and CDR2 are SGDLS and YYNGEE. V was clipped by 4 bases and J by 0 bases, with 8 bases between them. CDR3 sequence reads: CASSSSSSYNEQFF. The CDR3 nucleotides are TGTGCCAGCAGCTCCTCCAGCTCCTACAATGAGCAGTTCTTC.

This chain uses TRBV24-1 with TRBJ2-2, with a tentative D call TRBD1 (5 bases). The germline V and J ends were trimmed by 9 bases and 1 base, with 20 bases remaining between them. Germline CDR1 and CDR2: KGHDR and SFDVKD. The CDR3 totals 17 residues. The CDR3 DNA sequence: TGTGCCACCGGTCATTCTTCGGACACAAGGAACACCGGGGAGCTGTTTTTT. Translating it yields CATGHSSDTRNTGELFF.

This sequence joins TRBV14 and TRBJ1-1; 10 nucleotides agree with TRBD1. After removal of 4 bases from V and 5 bases from J, the junction contained 10 bases not matched to a gene. The CDR3 extends over 16 amino acids. The V gene's germline CDR1 is SGHDN and CDR2 FVKESK. DNA of the CDR3: TGTGCCAGCAGCCCGAACGACAGGGGGCGATGGACTGAAGCTTTCTTT. Protein sequence: CASSPNDRGRWTEAFF.

This chain connects TRBV7-9 to TRBJ1-3; D might be TRBD1 (5 bases). The CDR3 has 16 amino acids. The germline CDR1 and CDR2 sequences are SEHNR and FQNEAQ (reference sequence). Trimming cost V 5 bases and J 0 bases, with 14 bases left between them. CDR3 in amino acids: CASSPQQVRSGNTIYF. CDR3 nucleotides: TGTGCCAGCAGCCCTCAACAGGTCCGCTCTGGAAACACCATATATTTT.

Comments on this clone: The sample has other DNA sequences that encode this CDR3 too. The chain combines TRBV5-1 with TRBJ1-4; 7 bases match TRBD1. Germline V CDR1 and CDR2: SGHRS, YFSETQ. J was trimmed by 7 bases and V by 0 bases; bases with no gene match: 3. The CDR3 runs 14 residues. The CDR3, as DNA: TGCGCCAGCAGCTTGGGTCAGGGGGTTGAAAAACTGTTTTTT. Protein sequence: CASSLGQGVEKLFF.

This chain connects TRBV28 to TRBJ1-1; D remains unclear. V shed 6 bases and J shed 6 bases, with 17 bases lying between them. Germline lookup yields CDR1 MDHEN and CDR2 SYDVKM. The CDR3 contains 14 residues. CDR3 nucleotide sequence: TGTGCCAGCAGGGAAGGTACGCCTAGACCTGAAGCTTTCTTT. Its translation is CASREGTPRPEAFF.